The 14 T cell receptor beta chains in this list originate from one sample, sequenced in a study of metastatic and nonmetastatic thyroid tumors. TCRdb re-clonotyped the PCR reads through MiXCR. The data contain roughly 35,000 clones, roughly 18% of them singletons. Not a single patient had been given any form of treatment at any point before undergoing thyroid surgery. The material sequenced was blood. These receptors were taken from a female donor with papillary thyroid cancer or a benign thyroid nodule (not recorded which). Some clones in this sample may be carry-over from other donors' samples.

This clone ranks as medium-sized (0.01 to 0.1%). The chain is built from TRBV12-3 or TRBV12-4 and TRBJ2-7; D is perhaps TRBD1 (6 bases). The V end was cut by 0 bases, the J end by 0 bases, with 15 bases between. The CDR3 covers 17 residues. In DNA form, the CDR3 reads TGTGCCAGCAGTTTAGCCGACAGGACTCAGAGCTCCTACGAGCAGTACTTC. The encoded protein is CASSLADRTQSSYEQYF.

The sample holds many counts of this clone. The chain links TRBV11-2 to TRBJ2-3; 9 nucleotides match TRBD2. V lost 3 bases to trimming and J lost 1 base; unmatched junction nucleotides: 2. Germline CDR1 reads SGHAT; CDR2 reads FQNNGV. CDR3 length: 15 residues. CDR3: CASSFRGRGTDTQYF. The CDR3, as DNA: TGTGCCAGCAGCTTTCGCGGGAGGGGCACAGATACGCAGTATTTT.

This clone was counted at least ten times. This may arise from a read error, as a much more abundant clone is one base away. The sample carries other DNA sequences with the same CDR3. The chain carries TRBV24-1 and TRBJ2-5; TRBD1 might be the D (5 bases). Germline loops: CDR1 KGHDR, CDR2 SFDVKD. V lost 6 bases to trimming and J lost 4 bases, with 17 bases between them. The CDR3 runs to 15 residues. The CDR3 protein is CATSHPAGSGETQYF. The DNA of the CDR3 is TGTGCCACCAGTCACCCGGCAGGGTCGGGAGAGACCCAGTACTTC.

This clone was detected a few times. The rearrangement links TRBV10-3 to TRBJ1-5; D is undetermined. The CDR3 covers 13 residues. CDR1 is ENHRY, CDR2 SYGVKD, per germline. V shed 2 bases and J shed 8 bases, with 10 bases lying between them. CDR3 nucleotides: TGTGCCATCAGTGAGCCCACCGGGAAGCCCCAGCATTTT. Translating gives CAISEPTGKPQHF.

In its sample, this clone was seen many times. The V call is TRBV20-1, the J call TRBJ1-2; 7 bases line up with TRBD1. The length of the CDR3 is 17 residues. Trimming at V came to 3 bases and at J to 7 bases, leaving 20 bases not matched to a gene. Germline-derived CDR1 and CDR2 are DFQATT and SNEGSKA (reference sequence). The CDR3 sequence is CSASTHPFGQALGGYTF. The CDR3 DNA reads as TGCAGTGCTAGTACCCACCCTTTTGGACAGGCCCTAGGTGGCTACACCTTC.

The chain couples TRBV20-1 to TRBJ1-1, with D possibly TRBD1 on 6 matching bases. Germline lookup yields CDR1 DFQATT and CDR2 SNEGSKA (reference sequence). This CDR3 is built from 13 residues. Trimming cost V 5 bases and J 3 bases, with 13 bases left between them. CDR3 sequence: CSAGGRGDTEAFF. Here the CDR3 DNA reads TGCAGTGCTGGAGGTAGGGGGGACACTGAAGCTTTCTTT.

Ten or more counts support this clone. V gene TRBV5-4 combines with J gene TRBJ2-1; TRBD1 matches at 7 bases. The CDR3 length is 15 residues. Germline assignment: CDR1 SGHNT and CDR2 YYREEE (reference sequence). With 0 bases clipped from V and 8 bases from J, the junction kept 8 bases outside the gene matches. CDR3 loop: CASSLETGIIHEQFF. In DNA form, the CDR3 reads TGTGCCAGCAGCTTGGAGACAGGGATTATCCATGAGCAGTTCTTC.

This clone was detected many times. CDR3 protein: CASSLMRARLKQYF. For the CDR3, the DNA is TGTGCCAGCAGCCTGATGAGGGCCCGGTTAAAGCAGTACTTC. V gene TRBV27 combines with J gene TRBJ2-7; perhaps TRBD2 as D (5 bases). CDR1 and CDR2 (germline): MNHEY, SMNVEV (reference sequence). The CDR3 is made up of 14 amino acids. The ends were cut back, 6 bases at V and 8 bases at J, with 20 bases in the middle.

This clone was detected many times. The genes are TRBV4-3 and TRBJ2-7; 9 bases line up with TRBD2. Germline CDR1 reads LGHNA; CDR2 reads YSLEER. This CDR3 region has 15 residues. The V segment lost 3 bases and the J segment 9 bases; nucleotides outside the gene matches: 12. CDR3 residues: CASSQEVAGEYRQYF. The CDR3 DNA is TGCGCCAGCAGCCAGGAGGTAGCGGGAGAGTATCGGCAGTACTTC.

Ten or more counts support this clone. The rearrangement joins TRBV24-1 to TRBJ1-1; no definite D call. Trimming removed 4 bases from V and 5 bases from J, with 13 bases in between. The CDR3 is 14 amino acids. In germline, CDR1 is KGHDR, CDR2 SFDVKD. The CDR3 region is CATSDSTGSTEAFF. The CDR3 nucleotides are TGTGCCACCAGTGACTCGACGGGAAGTACTGAAGCTTTCTTT.

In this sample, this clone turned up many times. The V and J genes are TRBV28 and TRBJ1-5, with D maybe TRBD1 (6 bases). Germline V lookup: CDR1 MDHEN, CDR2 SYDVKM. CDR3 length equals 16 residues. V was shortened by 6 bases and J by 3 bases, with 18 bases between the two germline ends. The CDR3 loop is CASRRLEGVLNQPQHF. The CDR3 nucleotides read TGTGCCAGCAGAAGACTGGAGGGGGTACTCAATCAGCCCCAGCATTTT.

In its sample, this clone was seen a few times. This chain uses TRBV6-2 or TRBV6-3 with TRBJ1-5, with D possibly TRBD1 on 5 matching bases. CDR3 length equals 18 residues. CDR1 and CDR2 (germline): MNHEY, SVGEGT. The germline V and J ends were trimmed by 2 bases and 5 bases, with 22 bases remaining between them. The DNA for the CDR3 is TGTGCCAGCAGTTACGAAGGGGCAGGGAGGCCCCAGGATCAGCCCCAGCATTTT. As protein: CASSYEGAGRPQDQPQHF.

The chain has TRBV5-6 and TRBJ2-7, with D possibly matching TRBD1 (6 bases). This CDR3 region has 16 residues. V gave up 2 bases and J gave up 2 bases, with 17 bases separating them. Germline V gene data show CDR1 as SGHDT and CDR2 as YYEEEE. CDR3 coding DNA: TGTGCCAGCAGCTTTGCTAGTCGAGGACAGACCTACGAGCAGTACTTC. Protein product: CASSFASRGQTYEQYF.

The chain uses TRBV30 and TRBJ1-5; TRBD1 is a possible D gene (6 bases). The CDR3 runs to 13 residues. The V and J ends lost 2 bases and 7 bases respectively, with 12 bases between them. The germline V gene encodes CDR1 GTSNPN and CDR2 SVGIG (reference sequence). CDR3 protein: CAWSLGQSQPQHF. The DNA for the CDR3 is TGTGCCTGGAGTCTCGGACAGTCCCAGCCCCAGCATTTT.